What follows are 24 T cell receptor beta chains derived from one specimen sequenced in a study of cytomegalovirus exposure and HLA in healthy donors. In the PCR, 60 Vbeta and 13 Jbeta primers were used. TCRdb's copy holds only in-frame clones and misses some; the assay was immunoSEQ multiplex PCR. The sample shows roughly 170,000 clones, over 80% of them seen only once. The sequenced material came from PBMCs. These receptors originate from a woman aged 45-65 years in good health and CMV-seropositive.

V and J are TRBV6-7 and TRBJ1-4; maybe TRBD1 (6 bases). TRBV6-7 is sorted into the ORF group, with uncertain function. V was clipped by 5 bases and J by 7 bases, with 17 bases between them. This CDR3 spans 15 amino acids. CDR3 loop: CASSGRTVHGEKLFF. As DNA, the CDR3 is TGTGCCAGCAGTGGGCGGACAGTTCATGGTGAAAAACTGTTTTTT.

This clone was recorded a few times. The genes are TRBV25-1 and TRBJ1-2, with TRBD1 as a possible D gene (5 bases). Looked up from germline, CDR1 is MGHDK and CDR2 is SYGVNS. The CDR3 is 15 residues long. Trimming left V 1 base short and J 4 bases short, with 13 bases between. In nucleotides, the CDR3 is TGTGCCAGCAGTGAATTCAGGGAGGGAATCTATGGCTACACCTTC. Amino acid sequence: CASSEFREGIYGYTF.

The chain is built from TRBV2 and TRBJ1-1, with D unresolved. Germline values: CDR1 SNHLY, CDR2 FYNNEI. Trimming left V 7 bases short and J 5 bases short, with 20 bases between. The CDR3 totals 15 residues. CDR3 coding DNA: TGTGCCAGCATGGATACCGGGATCTCGGGGACTGAAGCTTTCTTT. This gives the protein CASMDTGISGTEAFF.

In its sample, this clone was seen a few times. The rearrangement uses TRBV5-5 and TRBJ1-1; tentative D call: TRBD1 (5 bases). Germline V lookup: CDR1 SGHKS, CDR2 YYEKEE (reference sequence). Trimming cost V 0 bases and J 8 bases, with 17 bases left between them. The CDR3 is 15 amino acids. The CDR3 region has the DNA TGTGCCAGCAGCTTGGTGAGGGCCGGGGGAGTAGAAGCTTTCTTT. Its translation is CASSLVRAGGVEAFF.

The chain carries TRBV5-1 and TRBJ2-7; 7 positions match TRBD2. CDR1 is SGHRS, CDR2 YFSETQ, per germline. This CDR3 is built from 18 residues. V dropped 0 bases and J dropped 4; count of bases not matched to a gene: 16. The CDR3 sequence: CASSLALSRAGMEYEQYF. The CDR3 DNA reads as TGCGCCAGCAGCTTGGCCCTTTCACGAGCGGGAATGGAGTACGAGCAGTACTTC.

This clone was detected only once. The chain joins TRBV2 to TRBJ1-2; TRBD1 is a possible D gene (6 bases). Germline loops: CDR1 SNHLY, CDR2 FYNNEI. The CDR3 totals 14 residues. Trimming removed 2 bases at V and 8 bases at J, with 15 bases between. CDR3 residues: CASSELAGAGGYTF. The CDR3 DNA reads as TGTGCCAGCAGTGAATTAGCGGGGGCGGGGGGCTACACCTTC.

This chain connects TRBV5-1 to TRBJ2-2; possibly TRBD2 for D (6 bases). Trimming pared 4 bases from V and 1 base from J, leaving 8 bases between. The CDR3 totals 14 residues. From germline, CDR1 is SGHRS and CDR2 YFSETQ. The CDR3 DNA sequence: TGCGCCAGCAGCGGTAGCGGGAACACCGGGGAGCTGTTTTTT. Protein product: CASSGSGNTGELFF.

The V call is TRBV29-1, the J call TRBJ2-7; tentatively, D is TRBD1 (6 bases). V was shortened by 6 bases and J by 1 base, with 10 bases between the two germline ends. The CDR3 has 12 residues. CDR1 SQVTM and CDR2 ANQGSEA come from the germline V gene. DNA of the CDR3: TGCAGCGTGGGACATACATCCTACGAGCAGTACTTC. This sequence encodes CSVGHTSYEQYF.

The chain has TRBV28 and TRBJ2-2, with 9 bases aligning to TRBD1. The CDR3 is made up of 13 amino acids. Germline assignment: CDR1 MDHEN and CDR2 SYDVKM. J was trimmed by 7 bases and V by 7 bases; bases with no gene match: 4. This CDR3 is CASKTGGGGELFF. The CDR3 DNA sequence: TGTGCCAGCAAAACAGGGGGCGGCGGGGAGCTGTTTTTT.

The V gene is TRBV9, the J gene TRBJ2-1, with D perhaps TRBD2 (6 bases). Germline assignment: CDR1 SGDLS and CDR2 YYNGEE. V gave up 3 bases and J gave up 8 bases, with 12 bases separating them. This CDR3 is 13 amino acids long. CDR3: CASSGRAGHEQFF. CDR3 nucleotide sequence: TGTGCCAGCAGCGGGAGGGCCGGTCATGAGCAGTTCTTC.

The CDR3 coding sequence is TGTGCCAGCAGTGAAGAGGGGTGGACTGAAGCTTTCTTT. It is translated as CASSEEGWTEAFF. This rearrangement joins TRBV2 to TRBJ1-1; TRBD1 might be the D (5 bases). Between the trimmed V and J ends, which lost 1 base and 5 bases, there was a span of 8 bases. CDR3 length: 13 residues. Germline V gene sequence: CDR1 SNHLY, CDR2 FYNNEI.

The rearrangement links TRBV5-1 to TRBJ2-5; 9 nucleotides align to TRBD2. This CDR3 is 15 amino acids long. The V gene's germline CDR1 is SGHRS and CDR2 YFSETQ. Trimming cost V 3 bases and J 1 base; bases outside gene matches: 4. DNA of the CDR3: TGCGCCAGCAGCTCGTTAGCGGGGGTCCAAGAGACCCAGTACTTC. Translated: CASSSLAGVQETQYF.

V gene TRBV7-6 combines with J gene TRBJ1-6; D is unresolved. Trimming removed 2 bases from V and 6 bases from J, with 5 bases in between. This CDR3 is 13 amino acids long. Germline-derived CDR1 and CDR2 are SGHVS and FNYEAQ. This CDR3 reads CASSLSVNSPLHF. CDR3 nucleotides: TGTGCCAGCAGCTTATCAGTTAATTCACCCCTCCACTTT.

This clone has only a few counts. This sequence joins TRBV5-1 and TRBJ2-7; D not certain. Trimming cost V 4 bases and J 0 bases, with 11 bases left between them. The CDR3 runs 14 residues. Germline loops: CDR1 SGHRS, CDR2 YFSETQ. The DNA of the CDR3 is TGCGCCAGCAGCCCATACCCCAGCTCCTACGAGCAGTACTTC. It encodes CASSPYPSSYEQYF.

The chain joins TRBV15 to TRBJ1-2; D unresolved. Trimming pared 3 bases from V and 8 bases from J, leaving 28 bases between. The CDR3 covers 18 residues. Germline CDR1 is LNHNV and CDR2 is YYDKDF (reference sequence). The CDR3 sequence: CATSSMYGEPGIAGGYTF. The CDR3 nucleotides read TGTGCCACCAGCAGTATGTACGGGGAACCTGGCATTGCGGGGGGCTACACCTTC.

This chain links TRBV4-3 with TRBJ2-7, with D tentatively TRBD1 (5 bases). Trimming left V 1 base short and J 5 bases short, with 12 bases between. The CDR3 sequence is 14 residues long. CDR1 and CDR2 from the germline V gene are LGHNA and YSLEER. The CDR3 sequence is CASSQGRGRDEQYF. In nucleotides, the CDR3 is TGCGCCAGCAGCCAAGGGAGAGGCAGGGACGAGCAGTACTTC.

The chain uses TRBV9 and TRBJ2-5; 10 positions match TRBD2. Germline V gives CDR1 SGDLS, CDR2 YYNGEE. The CDR3 length is 17 residues. V gave up 2 bases and J gave up 3 bases; unmatched junction bases: 10. The chain's CDR3 is CASSVRSSGGVEETQYF. CDR3 DNA sequence: TGTGCCAGCAGCGTTAGATCCAGCGGGGGGGTTGAAGAGACCCAGTACTTC.

This clone was observed a few times. The genes are TRBV11-1 and TRBJ2-7, with TRBD2 matching over 9 bases. CDR3 length: 14 residues. V lost 2 bases and J lost 1; bases outside the gene matches: 0. Germline CDR1 reads SGHAT; CDR2 reads FQDESV (reference sequence). The CDR3 DNA is TGTGCCAGCAGCTTACTAGCGGGGTCCTACGAGCAGTACTTC. Amino acids: CASSLLAGSYEQYF.

The CDR3 region is CASSLVAAPGDEQYF. The CDR3 DNA sequence: TGTGCCAGCAGCTTAGTCGCAGCCCCAGGGGACGAGCAGTACTTC. The chain couples TRBV7-2 to TRBJ2-7; possibly TRBD1 for D (6 bases). The CDR3 spans 15 residues. Germline CDR1 is SGHTA and CDR2 is FQGNSA. The V and J ends lost 1 base and 5 bases respectively, with 15 bases between them. The whole variable domain, filled in from reference TRBV7-2 and TRBJ2-7, reads GAGVSQSPSNKVTEKGKDVELRCDPISGHTALYWYRQSLGQGLEFLIYFQGNSAPDKSGLPSDRFSAERTGGSVSTLTIQRTQQEDSAVYLCASSLVAAPGDEQYFGPGTRLTVT.

The V and J genes are TRBV13 and TRBJ1-2; 8 bases are a match to TRBD1. Germline loops: CDR1 PRHDT, CDR2 FYEKMQ (reference sequence). The V segment lost 3 bases and the J segment 3 bases; nucleotides outside the gene matches: 0. This CDR3 spans 13 amino acids. CDR3: CASSLDRDYGYTF. The CDR3 nucleotides read TGTGCCAGCAGCTTGGACAGGGACTATGGCTACACCTTC.

This chain links TRBV4-3 with TRBJ2-1, with 7 positions matching TRBD2. Unmatched junction bases numbered 6, after V lost 4 bases and J lost 0 bases. Per the germline V gene, CDR1 is LGHNA and CDR2 is YSLEER. The CDR3 spans 16 residues. The CDR3, as DNA: TGCGCCAGCAGCCGTCGAGCGGGGAGCTCCTACAATGAGCAGTTCTTC. Translated, it gives CASSRRAGSSYNEQFF.

The rearrangement links TRBV29-1 to TRBJ1-2, with D maybe TRBD1 (5 bases). CDR1 and CDR2 from the germline V gene are SQVTM and ANQGSEA. V was shortened by 4 bases and J by 10 bases, with 19 bases between the two germline ends. This CDR3 is 13 amino acids long. The DNA of the CDR3 is TGCAGCGTTGTGGCGGGGGACTTTCACGACTACACCTTC. Translated: CSVVAGDFHDYTF.

The rearrangement uses TRBV6-5 and TRBJ2-5; the match to TRBD1 covers 7 bases. This CDR3 comprises 16 residues. J was trimmed by 3 bases and V by 0 bases; bases with no gene match: 7. CDR1 MNHEY and CDR2 SVGAGI come from the germline V gene. Here the CDR3 DNA reads TGTGCCAGCAGTTACTCCGGGACAGCCCGTGAAGAGACCCAGTACTTC. Translation: CASSYSGTAREETQYF.

The chain is built from TRBV9 and TRBJ2-3; a weak D match, TRBD1 (6 bases). CDR3 size: 14 residues. Germline values: CDR1 SGDLS, CDR2 YYNGEE. Deletions cut 2 bases from V and 5 bases from J, with 12 bases between. The chain's CDR3 is CASSVSGAEDTQYF. The DNA for the CDR3 is TGTGCCAGCAGCGTGTCAGGGGCAGAAGATACGCAGTATTTT.